A single sample is the source of the 17 T cell receptor beta chains below, sequenced in a study of blood T cell repertoires in COVID-19 (dated by TCRdb to about 2020). Receptor amplification or capture employed the immunoSEQ multiplex PCR assay. The immuneACCESS repertoire file appears here via TCRdb, limited to in-frame rearrangements. These files lack a portion of the clones; in checked studies, under half of the deficit traces to unresolved V genes, and the cause of the others is not known. The sample table records some 97,000 clones; 90% of these occur just once. The ten most abundant clones make up less than 2% of the sample. Sequencing input: peripheral blood. The receptors stem from a man in his sixties with acute or convalescent COVID-19.

This clone appeared a few times. The V gene is TRBV19, the J gene TRBJ1-2, with a possible D match to TRBD1 (6 bases). V shed 7 bases and J shed 7 bases, with 13 bases lying between them. Germline loops: CDR1 LNHDA, CDR2 SQIVND (reference sequence). The CDR3 is 12 amino acids. The CDR3 nucleotides are TGTGCCAGTACCCCGACAGGAGTTGGCTACACCTTC. This sequence encodes CASTPTGVGYTF.

The chain combines TRBV19 with TRBJ1-2; unclear D gene. V was cut by 9 bases and J by 4 bases, with 15 bases left in between. The V gene's germline CDR1 is LNHDA and CDR2 SQIVND (reference sequence). The CDR3 has 13 residues. The CDR3 spells CASKLGASYGYTF. CDR3 sequence (DNA): TGTGCCAGCAAACTCGGAGCCTCCTATGGCTACACCTTC. The full variable domain, completed using reference TRBV19 and TRBJ1-2, is DGGITQSPKYLFRKEGQNVTLSCEQNLNHDAMYWYRQDPGQGLRLIYYSQIVNDFQKGDIAEGYSVSREKKESFPLTVTSAQKNPTAFYLCASKLGASYGYTFGSGTRLTVV.

The chain couples TRBV5-1 to TRBJ2-1, with D unresolved. V was shortened by 7 bases and J by 6 bases, with 8 bases between the two germline ends. Germline-derived CDR1 and CDR2 are SGHRS and YFSETQ. This CDR3 spans 11 amino acids. CDR3 residues: CASLLGNEQFF. The CDR3 DNA reads TGCGCCAGCCTCCTCGGCAATGAGCAGTTCTTC.

This clone was recorded only once. The genes are TRBV7-6 and TRBJ1-3, with 7 nucleotides matching TRBD1. The CDR3 length is 17 residues. Germline CDR1 is SGHVS and CDR2 is FNYEAQ. V shed 2 bases, J shed 2 bases, and the junction held 9 bases outside the gene matches. In DNA form, the CDR3 reads TGTGCCAGCAGCTTACGATCTAATACAGGGGCTGGAAACACCATATATTTT. This sequence encodes CASSLRSNTGAGNTIYF.

The chain recombines TRBV7-7 with TRBJ2-3; 7 bases align to TRBD1. With 5 bases clipped from V and 6 bases from J, the junction kept 14 bases outside the gene matches. The CDR3 has 16 amino acids. Per the germline V gene, CDR1 is SSHAT and CDR2 is FNYEAQ (reference sequence). The CDR3 sequence is CASSENRGRQLDTQYF. CDR3 nucleotides: TGTGCCAGCAGCGAAAACAGGGGCCGCCAATTGGATACGCAGTATTTT.

The chain uses TRBV20-1 and TRBJ1-2; TRBD1 matches 7 bases. The CDR3 extends over 14 amino acids. J was trimmed by 2 bases and V by 3 bases; bases with no gene match: 6. Germline assignment: CDR1 DFQATT and CDR2 SNEGSKA (reference sequence). The CDR3 protein is CSASEGGANYGYTF. In DNA form, the CDR3 reads TGCAGTGCTAGTGAAGGGGGCGCGAACTATGGCTACACCTTC.

V gene TRBV12-3 or TRBV12-4 combines with J gene TRBJ1-5; a possible D gene is TRBD1 (5 bases). This CDR3 comprises 13 residues. Between the trimmed V and J ends, which lost 6 bases and 5 bases, there was a span of 11 bases. In DNA, the CDR3 is TGTGCCAGCAGGTCACAGGTGTATCAGCCCCAGCATTTT. This translates into CASRSQVYQPQHF.

The rearrangement links TRBV5-1 to TRBJ2-7; D uncertain. V lost 2 bases, J lost 7 bases, and 10 bases lay in between. Germline-derived CDR1 and CDR2 are SGHRS and YFSETQ. The CDR3 covers 12 residues. DNA for the CDR3: TGCGCCAGCAGCTTCGAAGCGCGTGAGCAGTACTTC. It codes for CASSFEAREQYF. The complete variable domain, with remaining parts taken from reference TRBV5-1 and TRBJ2-7, reads KAGVTQTPRYLIKTRGQQVTLSCSPISGHRSVSWYQQTPGQGLQFLFEYFSETQRNKGNFPGRFSGRQFSNSRSEMNVSTLELGDSALYLCASSFEAREQYFGPGTRLTVT.

The chain links TRBV10-1 to TRBJ2-3; TRBD1 matches 10 bases. This CDR3 is 17 amino acids long. CDR1 WNHNN and CDR2 SYGVQD come from the germline V gene (reference sequence). Trimming cost V 6 bases and J 4 bases; bases outside gene matches: 13. For the CDR3, the DNA is TGCGCCAGCAGCGAGACCCGAACCGGGACAGGGGCAGATACGCAGTATTTT. As protein: CASSETRTGTGADTQYF.

Remarks on this clone: Within the sample, other DNA sequences also encode this same CDR3. The V gene is TRBV19, the J gene TRBJ1-2, with 7 nucleotides matching TRBD1. CDR3 size: 12 residues. The J segment lost 4 bases and the V segment lost 6 bases, leaving 2 bases of the junction unmatched. The germline V gene has CDR1 LNHDA and CDR2 SQIVND (reference sequence). The CDR3 here is CASSRQGYGYTF. The CDR3 DNA is TGTGCCAGTAGCCGACAGGGCTATGGCTACACCTTC. The full variable domain, rest sourced from reference TRBV19 and TRBJ1-2, is DGGITQSPKYLFRKEGQNVTLSCEQNLNHDAMYWYRQDPGQGLRLIYYSQIVNDFQKGDIAEGYSVSREKKESFPLTVTSAQKNPTAFYLCASSRQGYGYTFGSGTRLTVV.

The chain couples TRBV4-1 to TRBJ1-4; unclear D gene. Between the trimmed V and J ends, which lost 6 bases and 11 bases, there was a span of 19 bases. The CDR3 runs 14 residues. Per the germline V gene, CDR1 is MGHRA and CDR2 is YSYEKL. CDR3 in DNA: TGCGCCAGCAGACTTGGACTGGGAGAGTGGAAACTGTTTTTT. It specifies CASRLGLGEWKLFF.

V is TRBV14 and J is TRBJ2-7; D is uncertain. Trimming took off 0 bases at V and 3 bases at J, with 9 bases between the two ends. The CDR3 extends over 14 amino acids. CDR1 and CDR2 (germline): SGHDN, FVKESK. The CDR3 DNA sequence: TGTGCCAGCAGCCAAGAACGCGGCTACTACGAGCAGTACTTC. Protein product: CASSQERGYYEQYF.

CDR3 region: CASSLYRGGGLETQYF. In DNA, the CDR3 is TGTGCCAGCAGCTTATACCGGGGGGGCGGTTTGGAGACCCAGTACTTC. The chain joins TRBV11-2 to TRBJ2-5; 8 bases align to TRBD2. The CDR3 runs to 16 residues. Per the germline V gene, CDR1 is SGHAT and CDR2 is FQNNGV. The trim removed 2 bases at V and 5 bases at J, leaving 10 bases unmatched.

The V call is TRBV2, the J call TRBJ2-5, with 9 bases aligning to TRBD1. From germline, CDR1 is SNHLY and CDR2 FYNNEI. The CDR3 contains 16 residues. The V and J ends lost 5 bases and 5 bases, in that order; junction bases with no gene match: 12. This CDR3 reads CASSLQGATWRETQYF. The CDR3, as DNA: TGTGCCAGCAGTCTACAGGGGGCTACCTGGAGGGAGACCCAGTACTTC.

This chain links TRBV6-4 with TRBJ1-3; D is possibly TRBD1 (6 bases). The CDR3 totals 14 residues. V shed 6 bases and J shed 3 bases, with 12 bases lying between them. Per the germline V gene, CDR1 is MRHNA and CDR2 is SNTAGT. This CDR3 is CASSPQGGGNTIYF. DNA of the CDR3: TGTGCCAGCAGCCCCCAAGGGGGTGGAAACACCATATATTTT.

The genes are TRBV27 and TRBJ2-5; TRBD1 agrees at 9 bases. J was trimmed by 5 bases and V by 5 bases; bases with no gene match: 9. Germline CDR1 reads MNHEY; CDR2 reads SMNVEV (reference sequence). The CDR3 is 15 residues long. The CDR3 region is CASSEGTGSWETQYF. For the CDR3, the DNA is TGTGCCAGCAGTGAGGGGACAGGGTCATGGGAGACCCAGTACTTC.

The rearrangement joins TRBV11-2 to TRBJ1-4; D unresolved. CDR3 length: 17 residues. Germline CDR1 is SGHAT and CDR2 is FQNNGV. Trimming shortened V by 5 bases and J by 0 bases, and 16 bases separated the two germline ends. The CDR3 DNA reads TGTGCCAGCAGCCCGGGATTGGGCACTGCAACTAATGAAAAACTGTTTTTT. This translates into CASSPGLGTATNEKLFF.